This TCR beta chain was obtained from a study of identifying expanded T cells in peripheral blood (dated by TCRdb to the late 2010s). Background for the entire study: Technical replicates were generated by sequencing separate aliquots of the same genomic DNA pool, and four replicates were compared pairwise.

As encoded in the germline V gene, CDR1 is SNHLY while CDR2 is FYNNEI. Including cysteine and phenylalanine, the CDR3 has 12 amino acids. The kept DNA is CDR3 alone, 36 bases in frame from the first base. Deletion took 3 bases off V and 5 bases off J, with a span of 7 bases between the germline ends. During the collection period, no infections or other immune events were recorded for the healthy donors. Blood repertoires from healthy donors were used as a training cohort for calibrating time-dependent variance in a beta-binomial model of differential abundance of T-cell clones. The training cohort included about ten healthy donors, of whom 3 were female and 7 were male. The donors were between about 29 and 65 years old, with an average age of roughly 43 years. Whole blood was collected from each healthy donor at three time points spaced two weeks apart and obtained from a commercial supplier. For immunosequencing, genomic DNA was extracted from unsorted whole blood.

Comment on this clone: This receptor's antigen is unknown. Base qualities are not provided; no much larger clone lies one nucleotide away.

The immunoSEQ Assay, which relies on bias-controlled multiplex PCR amplification of genomic DNA, was used to profile TCRbeta CDR3 regions. The source study handled its data this way. The absolute abundance of each unique TCRbeta CDR3 region was quantified after sequences were collapsed and filtered. Two models were used to test differential abundance: a binomial model (Fisher-equivalent) and a beta-binomial model that adds time-dependent variance fitted from healthy donors. Clones with fewer than 5 combined templates were removed, and a clone was called differentially abundant if the clone's Benjamini-Hochberg FDR was below 0.01. Using the form v = (b*log(k)+a)^2, the beta-binomial variance was modeled as a function of the total template count across the two samples. This is the immuneACCESS table as TCRdb keeps it, with only in-frame sequences that have V and J called. A part of the clones is gone; compared with another copy, unresolved V genes explain less than half, and the rest is unexplained. The V and J calls and clone size were taken over from that table, and D and trimming were inferred from the DNA. Within this sample are around 120,000 clones, with approximately 90% of them counted one time only. The ten largest clones add up to 15% to 20% of the sample.

Study-wide findings and limitations: The binomial model flagged 0.9 to 1.5 differentially abundant clones between technical replicates, compared with around 15 over two weeks and 19 to 20 over four weeks. For all healthy donors, the variance in clone template counts between roughly 2-week samples rose significantly as total template count increased. The authors expected that biological variance in healthy repertoires might rise further over much longer intervals, such as months to years. Both the number of clones called differentially abundant and the false-positive rate were significantly reduced by the beta-binomial model across all healthy-donor time intervals.

The rearranged chain carries TRBV2 and TRBJ1-2, with the D gene too uncertain to name. The TCR was taken from a person aged 18-70 years in good health. Sequencing input: blood. The CDR3 corresponds to CASSDLVYGYTF. In nucleotides, the sequence is TGTGCCAGCAGTGATTTAGTTTATGGCTACACCTTC.